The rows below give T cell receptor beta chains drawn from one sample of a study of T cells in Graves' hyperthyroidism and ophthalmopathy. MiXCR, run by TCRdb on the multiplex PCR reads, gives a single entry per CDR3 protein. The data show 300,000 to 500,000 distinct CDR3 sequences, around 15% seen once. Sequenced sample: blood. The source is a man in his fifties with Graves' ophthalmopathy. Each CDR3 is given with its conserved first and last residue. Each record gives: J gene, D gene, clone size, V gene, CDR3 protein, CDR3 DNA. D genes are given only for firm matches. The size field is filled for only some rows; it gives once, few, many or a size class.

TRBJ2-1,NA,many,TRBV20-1,CSAGGGRGLVNNEQFF,TGCAGTGCCGGGGGAGGACGCGGGCTAGTGAACAATGAGCAGTTCTTC
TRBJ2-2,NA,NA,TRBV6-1,CASRHQRAPNTGELFF,TGTGCCAGCAGACATCAAAGGGCTCCGAACACCGGGGAGCTGTTTTTT
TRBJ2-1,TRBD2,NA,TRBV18,CASSRGTSGIQGSGAYEQFF,TGTGCCAGCTCACGGGGGACTAGCGGGATTCAAGGATCGGGTGCGTATGAGCAGTTCTTC
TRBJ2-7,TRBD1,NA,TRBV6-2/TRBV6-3,CASSYGPGTGPYEQYF,TGTGCCAGCAGTTACGGACCCGGGACAGGGCCCTACGAGCAGTACTTC
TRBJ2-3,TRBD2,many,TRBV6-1,CASRLTLGLVAADTQYF,TGTGCCAGTAGACTAACACTCGGACTAGTCGCGGCAGATACGCAGTATTTT
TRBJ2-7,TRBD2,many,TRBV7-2,CASSLSLAVYEQYF,TGTGCCAGCAGCTTATCGCTAGCGGTCTACGAGCAGTACTTC
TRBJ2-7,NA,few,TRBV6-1,CASKGVRGPYEQYF,TGTGCCAGCAAGGGAGTCAGGGGCCCCTACGAGCAGTACTTC
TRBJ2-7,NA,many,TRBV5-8,CASSLDSDIEQYF,TGTGCCAGCAGCTTGGACAGTGATATCGAGCAGTACTTC
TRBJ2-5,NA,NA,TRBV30,CAWSGGRVGGGTQYF,TGTGCCTGGAGTGGAGGCAGGGTAGGAGGAGGGACCCAGTACTTC
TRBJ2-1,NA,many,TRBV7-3,CASSMDSSNEQFF,TGTGCCAGCAGCATGGACAGTTCCAATGAGCAGTTCTTC
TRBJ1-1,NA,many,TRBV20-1,CSASPARIMNTEAFF,TGCAGTGCATCCCCGGCCAGGATTATGAACACTGAAGCTTTCTTT
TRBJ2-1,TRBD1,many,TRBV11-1,CASSLHRQGLINEQFF,TGTGCCAGCAGCTTACATCGACAGGGTCTCATCAATGAGCAGTTCTTC
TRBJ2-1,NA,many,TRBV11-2,CASSLGFGYNEQFF,TGTGCCAGCAGCTTGGGGTTTGGTTACAATGAGCAGTTCTTC
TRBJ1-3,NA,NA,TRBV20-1,CSARPIDLVSGNTIYF,TGCAGTGCTAGGCCGATTGACCTCGTCTCTGGAAACACCATATATTTT
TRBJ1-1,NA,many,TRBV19,CASTFDTEAFF,TGTGCCAGTACATTCGACACTGAAGCTTTCTTT
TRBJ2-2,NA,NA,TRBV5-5,CASSLEQDPTGELFF,TGTGCCAGCAGCTTGGAACAGGACCCCACCGGGGAGCTGTTTTTT
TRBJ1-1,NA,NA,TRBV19,CASNEGAMTEAFF,TGTGCCAGTAATGAGGGCGCGATGACTGAAGCTTTCTTT
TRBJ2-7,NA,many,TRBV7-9,CASSPGSSSTYEQYF,TGTGCCAGCAGCCCCGGTAGTTCATCAACCTACGAGCAGTACTTC
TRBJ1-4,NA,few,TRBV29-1,CSVYSQSKLFF,TGCAGCGTTTATAGTCAGTCGAAACTGTTTTTT
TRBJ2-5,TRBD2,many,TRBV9,CATSRGLAAQETQYF,TGTGCCACCTCCCGGGGACTAGCTGCACAAGAGACCCAGTACTTC
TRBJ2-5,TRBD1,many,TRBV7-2,CASSKRQGWETQYF,TGTGCCAGCAGCAAGAGACAGGGCTGGGAGACCCAGTACTTC
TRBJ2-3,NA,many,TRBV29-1,CSVLLALIADTDTQYF,TGCAGCGTCCTACTCGCCTTGATAGCGGATACAGATACGCAGTATTTT
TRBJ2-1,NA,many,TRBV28,CASSLTGIGYNEQFF,TGTGCCAGCAGTTTAACCGGTATAGGCTACAATGAGCAGTTCTTC
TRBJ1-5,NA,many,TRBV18,CASSLRAGDFPQHF,TGTGCCAGCTCCCTTCGGGCAGGGGACTTCCCCCAGCATTTT
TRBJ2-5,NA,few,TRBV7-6,CASSLAAFQEAQYF,TGTGCCAGCAGCTTAGCGGCCTTTCAAGAGGCCCAGTACTTC
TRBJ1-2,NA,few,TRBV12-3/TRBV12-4,CASSFVDIPYGYTF,TGTGCCAGCAGTTTCGTGGACATACCCTATGGCTACACCTTC